Below are 8 T cell receptor beta chains sequenced from a single sample in a study of T cell responses to AZD1222 COVID-19 vaccine. TCRdb's copy holds only in-frame clones and misses some; the assay was immunoSEQ multiplex PCR. Of about 130,000 clones listed, roughly 92% were seen once; the top ten hold around 5.4%. Source: peripheral blood, taken on day 0 of AZD1222 vaccination. These receptor sequences come from an adult in good health.

The V and J genes are TRBV5-1 and TRBJ1-2, with D tentatively TRBD1 (5 bases). V lost 4 bases and J 8 bases, leaving 12 bases between the germline ends. The CDR3 length is 12 residues. Germline V gene data show CDR1 as SGHRS and CDR2 as YFSETQ. CDR3 coding DNA: TGCGCCAGCAGCGGGGGACGGGAGGGCTACACCTTC. It is translated as CASSGGREGYTF.

The chain couples TRBV9 to TRBJ2-3, with TRBD1 as a possible D gene (6 bases). In germline, CDR1 is SGDLS, CDR2 YYNGEE. Deletions cut 0 bases from V and 2 bases from J, with 16 bases between. This CDR3 is built from 17 residues. The CDR3 nucleotides are TGTGCCAGCAGCGTAGGTACAGGGAAACGGGCCACAGATACGCAGTATTTT. This gives the protein CASSVGTGKRATDTQYF.

The chain is built from TRBV7-3 and TRBJ2-1; possibly TRBD2 for D (6 bases). The CDR3 consists of 14 residues. The V gene's germline CDR1 is SGHTA and CDR2 FQGTGA. Trimming pared 1 base from V and 6 bases from J, leaving 10 bases between. This chain's CDR3 is CASSLNAGSNEQFF. The CDR3 DNA sequence: TGTGCCAGCAGCTTAAATGCGGGGAGCAATGAGCAGTTCTTC.

CDR3: CASSLSATGTASSYEQYF. DNA for the CDR3: TGTGCCAGCAGTTTATCTGCTACCGGGACGGCGAGCTCCTACGAGCAGTACTTC. This chain joins TRBV27 and TRBJ2-7; D might be TRBD1 or TRBD2, each matching 5 bases. From germline, CDR1 is MNHEY and CDR2 SMNVEV (reference sequence). This CDR3 comprises 18 residues. The V gene lost 0 bases and the J gene lost 0 bases, with 18 bases spanning the gap.

This clone was recorded only once. J is TRBJ1-3 and V is TRBV20-1; D gene uncertain. The CDR3 spans 14 residues. Between the trimmed V and J ends, which lost 3 bases and 0 bases, there was a span of 9 bases. From germline, CDR1 is DFQATT and CDR2 SNEGSKA (reference sequence). CDR3 bases: TGCAGTGCTAGTGGTCCTCTCTCTGGAAACACCATATATTTT. This encodes CSASGPLSGNTIYF.

The chain combines TRBV7-2 with TRBJ1-4; D not resolved. CDR1 SGHTA and CDR2 FQGNSA come from the germline V gene. The V gene lost 1 base and the J gene lost 7 bases, with 16 bases spanning the gap. CDR3 length: 16 residues. The CDR3 reads CASSLVVWGEGEKLFF. CDR3 nucleotide sequence: TGTGCCAGCAGCTTAGTCGTATGGGGAGAGGGTGAAAAACTGTTTTTT.

The rearrangement links TRBV5-6 to TRBJ1-2; a possible D gene is TRBD1 (5 bases). Germline V gene sequence: CDR1 SGHDT, CDR2 YYEEEE. The V end was cut by 2 bases, the J end by 6 bases, with 20 bases between. The CDR3 sequence is 16 residues long. The CDR3: CASSFSVRFRGHGYTF. The CDR3 DNA sequence: TGTGCCAGCAGCTTTAGCGTTCGGTTCCGGGGACATGGCTACACCTTC.

J is TRBJ2-7 and V is TRBV6-5; D possibly corresponds to TRBD1 (5 bases). Trimming cost V 8 bases and J 7 bases, with 21 bases left between them. CDR1 and CDR2 from the germline V gene are MNHEY and SVGAGI. This CDR3 contains 14 residues. The CDR3 coding sequence is TGTGCCAGCTCTCTGGACAACACATCGAGAGAGCAGTACTTC. Its translation is CASSLDNTSREQYF.